The 31 T cell receptor beta chains in this list originate from one sample, sequenced in a study of tumor-infiltrating lymphocytes in primary liver carcinoma. The study extracted blood RNA from unsorted whole blood and also extracted germline DNA. A constant-region primer primed TCR beta cDNA synthesis from about 530 ng of total RNA. What produced the TCR beta libraries was three nested multiplex PCR rounds using slightly modified ARM-PCR. The study ran its first two PCR rounds for nine to eleven cycles each, using TRBV1-TRBV30 forward primers and a C-beta reverse primer. TCRdb passed the multiplex PCR reads through MiXCR, listing each CDR3 protein once. The sample contains about 200,000 distinct CDR3 sequences, approximately 64% of which appear only once. The specimen sequenced was peripheral blood. Receptors originate from a woman aged 60-70 years with primary liver carcinoma and hepatitis B virus infection.

The rearrangement joins TRBV30 to TRBJ1-1; D is undetermined. Germline V CDR1 and CDR2: GTSNPN, SVGIG (reference sequence). The CDR3 runs to 12 residues. V shed 3 bases and J shed 2 bases, with 7 bases lying between them. The CDR3 DNA reads as TGTGCCTGGAGCCCTTTAAACACTGAAGCTTTCTTT. This translates into CAWSPLNTEAFF. Drawing the rest from reference TRBV30 and TRBJ1-1, the complete variable domain is SQTIHQWPATLVQPVGSPLSLECTVEGTSNPNLYWYRQAAGRGLQLLFYSVGIGQISSEVPQNLSASRPQDRQFILSSKKLLLSDSGFYLCAWSPLNTEAFFGQGTRLTVV.

This clonotype showed up many times. This sequence joins TRBV4-2 and TRBJ2-5, with 7 bases fitting TRBD1. This CDR3 comprises 17 residues. Trimming cost V 1 base and J 2 bases; bases outside gene matches: 10. The germline CDR1 and CDR2 sequences are LGHNA and YNFKEQ. The CDR3 DNA is TGTGCCAGCAGCCAAGGCCAGGGGGTCACCTTTCAAGAGACCCAGTACTTC. Translated: CASSQGQGVTFQETQYF.

This clonotype was counted many times. This chain links TRBV6-1 with TRBJ2-2; 8 bases align to TRBD1. Trimming cost V 3 bases and J 4 bases; bases outside gene matches: 10. There are 17 residues in the CDR3. The germline V gene has CDR1 MNHNS and CDR2 SASEGT. The CDR3 DNA follows: TGTGCCAGCAGTGAGAGGTTTGGGACAGGAGGCACCGGGGAGCTGTTTTTT. Amino acid sequence: CASSERFGTGGTGELFF.

About this clonotype itself: Given the absence of the conserved phenylalanine or tryptophan at the CDR3 end, a read error is likely. The chain is built from TRBV13 and TRBJ1-2; possibly TRBD1 for D (5 bases). Per germline, CDR1 PRHDT and CDR2 FYEKMQ (reference sequence). V dropped 0 bases and J dropped 3 bases, with 8 bases sitting between them. The CDR3 runs 14 residues. CDR3 sequence (DNA): TGTGCCAGCAGCTTAGGCCAGGGCGACTATGGCTACACCTTA. Amino acid sequence: CASSLGQGDYGYTL.

This chain links TRBV11-2 with TRBJ2-2, with 9 bases lining up with TRBD1. After removal of 6 bases from V and 12 bases from J, the junction contained 17 bases not matched to a gene. This CDR3 spans 16 amino acids. Germline loops: CDR1 SGHAT, CDR2 FQNNGV. The CDR3 loop is CASRPTGTGSTRKLFF. Here the CDR3 DNA reads TGTGCCAGCAGACCAACCGGGACAGGGTCTACCAGGAAGCTGTTTTTT.

This sequence joins TRBV11-2 and TRBJ2-3, with a weak D call TRBD1 (5 bases). CDR1 is SGHAT, CDR2 FQNNGV, per germline. The length of the CDR3 is 15 residues. V lost 2 bases and J lost 10, with 19 bases in between. The CDR3 nucleotides are TGTGCCAGCAGCTTATTGGCAGGGAAGACATATGCGCAGTATTTT. The encoded protein is CASSLLAGKTYAQYF. The entire variable domain, with the rest obtained from reference TRBV11-2 and TRBJ2-3, is as follows: EAGVAQSPRYKIIEKRQSVAFWCNPISGHATLYWYQQILGQGPKLLIQFQNNGVVDDSQLPKDRFSAERLKGVDSTLKIQPAKLEDSAVYLCASSLLAGKTYAQYFGPGTRLTVL.

Remarks on this clonotype: A much larger clone sits a single nucleotide away, making a read error possible. The chain recombines TRBV28 with TRBJ2-1, with 10 bases lining up with TRBD2. Trimming cost V 8 bases and J 11 bases; bases outside gene matches: 21. In germline, CDR1 is MDHEN, CDR2 SYDVKM. This CDR3 comprises 17 residues. The CDR3 protein is CASGLITGTSDSNKQFF. The CDR3 coding sequence is TGTGCCAGCGGACTCATAACCGGGACTAGCGATTCGAATAAGCAGTTCTTC. The entire variable domain, with the rest obtained from reference TRBV28 and TRBJ2-1, is as follows: DVKVTQSSRYLVKRTGEKVFLECVQDMDHENMFWYRQDPGLGLRLIYFSYDVKMKEKGDIPEGYSVSREKKERFSLILESASTNQTSMYLCASGLITGTSDSNKQFFGPGTRLTVL.

This sequence joins TRBV12-3 or TRBV12-4 and TRBJ2-1; the match to TRBD2 covers 8 bases. Losses at the gene ends were 6 bases for V and 13 bases for J; bases not matched to a gene: 20. The CDR3 is 16 residues long. CDR3 sequence reads: CASSYRSSGGPNGQFF. The DNA for the CDR3 is TGTGCCAGCAGCTATAGGTCCAGCGGGGGCCCAAATGGTCAGTTCTTC.

The V gene is TRBV25-1, the J gene TRBJ2-1; no clear D gene. The germline CDR1 and CDR2 sequences are MGHDK and SYGVNS. CDR3 length equals 14 residues. The germline V and J ends were trimmed by 2 bases and 6 bases, with 11 bases remaining between them. The CDR3: CASSEGSKGNEQFF. CDR3 in DNA: TGTGCCAGCAGTGAAGGTAGTAAGGGCAATGAGCAGTTCTTC. Together with reference TRBV25-1 and TRBJ2-1, the CDR3 gives the full variable domain: EADIYQTPRYLVIGTGKKITLECSQTMGHDKMYWYQQDPGMELHLIHYSYGVNSTEKGDLSSESTVSRIRTEHFPLTLESARPSHTSQYLCASSEGSKGNEQFFGPGTRLTVL.

The chain is built from TRBV7-9 and TRBJ2-1; D possibly uses TRBD1 or TRBD2 (5 bases each). V dropped 5 bases and J dropped 4 bases, with 9 bases sitting between them. The V gene's germline CDR1 is SEHNR and CDR2 FQNEAQ (reference sequence). The CDR3 totals 13 residues. CDR3 DNA: TGTGCCAGCAGCACGGGACCGTACAATGAGCAGTTCTTC. Translating it yields CASSTGPYNEQFF.

The chain recombines TRBV11-2 with TRBJ2-5; D might be TRBD2 (5 bases). The CDR3 spans 14 residues. V lost 10 bases and J lost 7, with 22 bases in between. Germline V gene data show CDR1 as SGHAT and CDR2 as FQNNGV. CDR3 sequence reads: CAIRELSGWGTQYF. The CDR3, as DNA: TGTGCCATCAGAGAACTCTCGGGATGGGGGACCCAGTACTTC.

The rearrangement uses TRBV6-5 and TRBJ2-7, with 7 bases fitting TRBD2. The CDR3 runs to 18 residues. Germline trimming cut 7 bases from V and 1 base from J; bases unmatched to any gene: 19. From germline, CDR1 is MNHEY and CDR2 SVGAGI. The CDR3 loop reads CASTPPPGSSGRSYEQYF. CDR3 nucleotide sequence: TGTGCCAGCACCCCCCCCCCAGGGAGTAGCGGGCGGTCCTACGAGCAGTACTTC.

In the case of this clonotype: Possible read error: a much larger clone is one base away. CDR3 loop: CANCSGRGIYNEQFF. DNA for the CDR3: TGTGCCAACTGTAGCGGGAGGGGTATCTACAATGAGCAGTTCTTC. The chain links TRBV6-2 or TRBV6-3 to TRBJ2-1, with 11 positions matching TRBD2. CDR3 length: 15 residues. The junction had 8 bases not matched to a gene; V was cut back by 10 bases and J by 3 bases. The germline V gene has CDR1 MNHEY and CDR2 SVGEGT.

Note on this clonotype: One junction end does not reproduce the germline sequence, and a read error may be involved. The CDR3 is CASRERGTYEQYF. DNA for the CDR3: TGTGCCAGCCGGGAGAGGGGGACCTACGAACAGTACTTC. The chain uses TRBV11-3 and TRBJ2-7; D might be TRBD1 or TRBD2, each matching 6 bases. Germline lookup yields CDR1 SGHNT and CDR2 YENEEA. CDR3 length: 13 residues.

Worth noting for this clonotype: At one end the junction does not follow the germline gene, possibly because of a read error. The genes are TRBV12-3 or TRBV12-4 and TRBJ1-5; unclear D gene. The CDR3 extends over 13 amino acids. The CDR3 DNA follows: TGTGCCGGCAGTTTAGATCGATGTCAGCCCCAGCATTTT. Translating gives CAGSLDRCQPQHF.

As for this clonotype: The germline gene is not matched at one end of the junction; a read error may be the cause. The gene calls are TRBV11-2 and TRBJ2-6; perhaps TRBD2 as D (8 bases). This CDR3 has 19 residues. Germline V CDR1 and CDR2: SGHAT, FQNNGV. The CDR3 protein is CAISPGQFWTSSGANILTF. The DNA for the CDR3 is TGTGCCATCAGCCCGGGACAGTTCTGGACTAGCTCTGGGGCCAACATACTGACTTTC.

This clonotype was seen just once. This may arise from a read error, as a much more abundant clone is one base away. The chain carries TRBV6-5 and TRBJ2-1; D perhaps matches TRBD1 (9 bases). V was pared by 7 bases and J by 9 bases, with 25 bases between. There are 16 residues in the CDR3. From germline, CDR1 is MNHEY and CDR2 SVGAGI. In DNA, the CDR3 is TGTGCCAGCATCCAGGACAGGGGACCGGGAGGGGCTGAGCAGTTCTTC. It yields the protein CASIQDRGPGGAEQFF.

The rearrangement joins TRBV12-3 or TRBV12-4 to TRBJ1-1; 9 bases are a match to TRBD1. This CDR3 spans 16 amino acids. Trimming removed 2 bases from V and 6 bases from J; junction bases left unmatched: 10. CDR3: CASSLSPGQGGPEAFF. The CDR3 nucleotides are TGTGCCAGCAGTTTATCTCCGGGACAGGGCGGGCCTGAAGCTTTCTTT.

The chain employs TRBV19 and TRBJ2-1; D gene unclear. This CDR3 is built from 13 residues. V lost 5 bases to trimming and J lost 7 bases, with 12 bases between them. Germline CDR1 and CDR2: LNHDA and SQIVND (reference sequence). Here the CDR3 DNA reads TGTGCCAGTAGTCCCCAATGGGCAAATGAGCAGTTCTTC. Protein product: CASSPQWANEQFF.

Only a few counts were recorded for this clonotype. The chain joins TRBV30 to TRBJ2-7; D is unclear. CDR1 is GTSNPN and CDR2 is SVGIG in the germline V gene (reference sequence). The CDR3 runs to 13 residues. The V and J ends lost 0 bases and 7 bases respectively, with 13 bases between them. In DNA, the CDR3 is TGTGCCTGGAGTGTCTTATTAGGCCCAGAGCAGTACTTC. Its translation is CAWSVLLGPEQYF.

This clonotype showed up just once. The CDR3 carries no conserved terminal phenylalanine or tryptophan, so it likely arises from a read error. The chain is built from TRBV11-3 and TRBJ2-1, with a tentative D call TRBD1 (7 bases). The length of the CDR3 is 15 residues. CDR1 SGHNT and CDR2 YENEEA come from the germline V gene. CDR3 nucleotides: TGTGCCAGCAGCTCCCGCAGGGGGGTTTACAACGAGCAGTTCTAC. Its translation: CASSSRRGVYNEQFY.

Remarks on this clonotype: The junction and the germline gene differ at one end; a read error may be behind it. The chain combines TRBV11-2 with TRBJ2-5; D is perhaps TRBD2 (6 bases). Germline lookup yields CDR1 SGHAT and CDR2 FQNNGV. The CDR3 length is 15 residues. CDR3 DNA sequence: TGTGTCAGCAGCCCCAGGAGGGATGGTAGGGTGACCCAGTACTTC. Protein: CVSSPRRDGRVTQYF.

This clonotype appeared a few times. The chain carries TRBV5-6 and TRBJ2-5; no definite D call. This CDR3 comprises 13 residues. In germline, CDR1 is SGHDT, CDR2 YYEEEE. The V end lost 0 bases, the J end lost 2 bases, and 5 bases lay between the germline ends. The CDR3, as DNA: TGTGCCAGCAGCTTGGGAGAACAAGAGACCCAGTACTTC. Translated: CASSLGEQETQYF.

For this clonotype: It is likely a read error, because the conserved phenylalanine at the end of the CDR3 is missing. This sequence joins TRBV29-1 and TRBJ2-7; possible D gene TRBD2, 5 bases. From germline, CDR1 is SQVTM and CDR2 ANQGSEA. The CDR3 extends over 11 amino acids. In nucleotides, the CDR3 is TGCAGTGTTGAACGGGGTGGAGAGCAGTACTAC. Translated: CSVERGGEQYY.

On this clonotype: Germline and junction disagree at one end, which may indicate a read error. This chain joins TRBV11-2 and TRBJ2-1; a weak D match, TRBD2 (6 bases). The germline gives CDR1 SGHAT, CDR2 FQNNGV. This CDR3 region has 19 residues. CDR3 bases: TGTGCCAGCAGCTCCCGTCAGCGGCATAGCGGTTGTTTTTACAATGAGCGGTTCTTC. Protein product: CASSSRQRHSGCFYNERFF.

A note on this clonotype: This could be a read error, since a much larger clone is one nucleotide away. V is TRBV6-6 and J is TRBJ2-7; D is undetermined. The CDR3 sequence is 13 residues long. Germline assignment: CDR1 MNHNY and CDR2 SVGAGI (reference sequence). The CDR3 reads CVSIPNPSYEQYF. In DNA, the CDR3 is TGTGTCAGCATCCCGAATCCTTCCTACGAGCAGTACTTC.

Notes on this clonotype: Just one base apart from a much larger clone, this may be a read error. This chain links TRBV12-5 with TRBJ2-3; the match to TRBD1 covers 7 bases. The V segment lost 1 base and the J segment 2 bases; nucleotides outside the gene matches: 6. The V gene's germline CDR1 is LGHNT and CDR2 FRNRAP. The CDR3 has 16 residues. In DNA form, the CDR3 reads TGTGCTAGTGGTTTGGCCTTAACAGGGGCCACAGATACGCAGTATTTT. It yields the protein CASGLALTGATDTQYF.

This clonotype was found a few times. V usage is TRBV24-1 and J usage is TRBJ2-1; TRBD2 matches 11 bases. Germline CDR1 reads KGHDR; CDR2 reads SFDVKD. The CDR3 runs to 16 residues. The V segment lost 3 bases and the J segment 7 bases; nucleotides outside the gene matches: 7. As DNA, the CDR3 is TGTGCCACCAGTGATCCAGGTAGGACTAGCGGGAATGAGCAGTTCTTC. The encoded protein is CATSDPGRTSGNEQFF.

This clonotype was counted between two and nine times. The gene calls are TRBV7-8 and TRBJ1-1; D perhaps matches TRBD1 (6 bases). Germline V gives CDR1 SGHVS, CDR2 FQNEAQ. V was pared by 2 bases and J by 4 bases, with 14 bases between. The CDR3 totals 15 residues. The CDR3 DNA reads as TGTGCCAGCAGCTTAATGGGGGGCGTGAGCACTGAAGCTTTCTTT. Translating it yields CASSLMGGVSTEAFF.

This clonotype was seen at least ten times. The genes are TRBV6-6 and TRBJ2-1, with 9 bases fitting TRBD2. The V segment lost 7 bases and the J segment 6 bases; nucleotides outside the gene matches: 13. Germline CDR1 reads MNHNY; CDR2 reads SVGAGI (reference sequence). This CDR3 contains 16 residues. CDR3: CASTPGGRAVINEQFF. The CDR3, as DNA: TGTGCCAGCACCCCCGGCGGGAGGGCCGTAATCAATGAGCAGTTCTTC.

In this sample, this clonotype turned up a few times. Just one base apart from a much larger clone, this may be a read error. CDR3 DNA: TGTGCCAGCAGTTTAGCAGGGCCAGGCTATGACTACACCTTC. This codes for CASSLAGPGYDYTF. The V call is TRBV12-3 or TRBV12-4, the J call TRBJ1-2; D is undetermined. The CDR3 is 14 amino acids.